This passage covers 30 T cell receptor beta chains from one sample sequenced in a study of CD8 T cells in Susac syndrome. Random hexamers primed reverse transcription of roughly 0.45 to 1 ug RNA. TCRdb redid the calling of the immunoSEQ multiplex PCR reads with MiXCR, one entry per CDR3 protein. The table records about 180,000 distinct CDR3 sequences, around 95% of them present only once. The sample taken for sequencing was CD4+ T cells from PBMCs. The receptors stem from a human donor with multiple sclerosis.

This chain joins TRBV12-3 or TRBV12-4 and TRBJ1-1, with TRBD1 matching over 10 bases. V lost 4 bases to trimming and J lost 3 bases; unmatched junction nucleotides: 11. The length of the CDR3 is 17 residues. The CDR3 DNA reads TGTGCCAGCAGTTCGATCCCCGGGACAGGGGAGGACACTGAAGCTTTCTTT. Translated, it gives CASSSIPGTGEDTEAFF.

The chain employs TRBV3-1 and TRBJ1-2; D is undetermined. Germline V CDR1 and CDR2: LGHDT, YNNKEL (reference sequence). The CDR3 loop spans 13 amino acids. The germline V and J ends were trimmed by 0 bases and 8 bases, with 10 bases remaining between them. CDR3: CASSQDVARGYTF. The CDR3 DNA sequence: TGTGCCAGCAGCCAAGATGTAGCGAGGGGCTACACCTTC.

The rearrangement links TRBV7-2 to TRBJ1-5, with 8 bases identical to TRBD1. The CDR3 runs 14 residues. J was trimmed by 9 bases and V by 1 base; bases with no gene match: 5. From germline, CDR1 is SGHTA and CDR2 FQGNSA. The CDR3 is CASSLDRGYWPQHF. DNA of the CDR3: TGTGCCAGCAGCTTAGACAGGGGGTATTGGCCCCAGCATTTT.

V is TRBV6-2 or TRBV6-3 and J is TRBJ1-1; D is ambiguous. This CDR3 is 11 amino acids long. With 7 bases removed from V and 4 bases from J, the gap between germline ends came to 7 bases. Germline V lookup: CDR1 MNHEY, CDR2 SVGEGT. The CDR3 region is CASTHATEAFF. In DNA form, the CDR3 reads TGTGCCAGCACACACGCCACTGAAGCTTTCTTT.

This chain uses TRBV30 with TRBJ2-3; D possibly corresponds to TRBD2 (6 bases). V shed 1 base and J shed 5 bases, with 7 bases lying between them. Germline values: CDR1 GTSNPN, CDR2 SVGIG (reference sequence). This CDR3 is built from 12 residues. CDR3 in amino acids: CAWSGGGDTQYF. CDR3 sequence (DNA): TGTGCCTGGAGTGGGGGAGGAGATACGCAGTATTTT.

As DNA, the CDR3 is TGCAGCGTTGTGACAGGGGGGGTCTCAGATACGCAGTATTTT. Translation: CSVVTGGVSDTQYF. The rearrangement links TRBV29-1 to TRBJ2-3, with TRBD1 identical over 9 bases. Germline trimming cut 4 bases from V and 4 bases from J; bases unmatched to any gene: 6. CDR3 size: 14 residues. CDR1 is SQVTM and CDR2 is ANQGSEA in the germline V gene.

The gene calls are TRBV27 and TRBJ1-5, with a tentative D call TRBD1 (5 bases). Germline V gives CDR1 MNHEY, CDR2 SMNVEV (reference sequence). The ends were cut back, 5 bases at V and 5 bases at J, with 13 bases in the middle. There are 14 residues in the CDR3. This CDR3 reads CASSPRGKDQPQHF. For the CDR3, the DNA is TGTGCCAGCAGTCCTCGGGGGAAGGATCAGCCCCAGCATTTT.

The gene calls are TRBV4-1 and TRBJ2-1; either TRBD1 or TRBD2 may supply D (6 bases each). CDR3 size: 15 residues. The V gene lost 0 bases and the J gene lost 9 bases, with 15 bases spanning the gap. The V gene's germline CDR1 is MGHRA and CDR2 YSYEKL. The CDR3 sequence: CASSQDLGGHGEQFF. As DNA, the CDR3 is TGCGCCAGCAGCCAAGATCTCGGGGGCCATGGTGAGCAGTTCTTC.

This clonotype was detected only once. J is TRBJ2-7 and V is TRBV20-1; 9 nucleotides match TRBD2. The CDR3 runs to 14 residues. Germline V gene lookup returns CDR1 DFQATT and CDR2 SNEGSKA (reference sequence). The chain's CDR3 is CSGRLAGSSYEQYF. The CDR3 DNA sequence: TGCAGCGGGAGGCTAGCGGGGAGCTCCTACGAGCAGTACTTC.

The V gene is TRBV28, the J gene TRBJ1-2; 11 positions agree with TRBD1. The CDR3 has 16 residues. Losses at the gene ends were 5 bases for V and 3 bases for J; bases not matched to a gene: 8. The germline CDR1 and CDR2 sequences are MDHEN and SYDVKM. CDR3 bases: TGTGCCAGCAGTCCCTCTCCGGGACAGGGGGACTATGGCTACACCTTC. As protein: CASSPSPGQGDYGYTF.

A single count supports this clonotype. The chain employs TRBV27 and TRBJ2-1, with 11 bases identical to TRBD1. The CDR3 runs to 15 residues. The trim removed 1 base at V and 7 bases at J, leaving 3 bases unmatched. CDR1 and CDR2 (germline): MNHEY, SMNVEV (reference sequence). In nucleotides, the CDR3 is TGTGCCAGCAGTTTATTGGGACAGGGGGGTAATGAGCAGTTCTTC. Protein: CASSLLGQGGNEQFF.

The chain employs TRBV12-3 or TRBV12-4 and TRBJ1-5; D not resolved. The CDR3 covers 12 residues. Trimming removed 7 bases at V and 4 bases at J, with 8 bases between. The chain's CDR3 is CASTKWNQPQHF. In DNA, the CDR3 is TGTGCCAGCACCAAATGGAATCAGCCCCAGCATTTT.

The chain carries TRBV5-4 and TRBJ1-1; D might be TRBD1 (6 bases). V was shortened by 0 bases and J by 4 bases, with 10 bases between the two germline ends. CDR1 and CDR2 (germline): SGHNT, YYREEE (reference sequence). CDR3 size: 14 residues. The CDR3 bases are TGTGCCAGCAGCTTGGAAGGGGGAACCACTGAAGCTTTCTTT. Encoded protein: CASSLEGGTTEAFF.

The J gene is TRBJ1-2, the V gene TRBV4-3; TRBD1 matches at 9 bases. Trimming at V came to 3 bases and at J to 4 bases, leaving 9 bases not matched to a gene. This CDR3 comprises 16 residues. CDR1 and CDR2 from the germline V gene are LGHNA and YSLEER. The CDR3 DNA reads TGCGCCAGCAGCCAGGCAACAGGGGGCGGATTCTATGGCTACACCTTC. Translated: CASSQATGGGFYGYTF.

The rearrangement joins TRBV12-3 or TRBV12-4 to TRBJ2-7; the D is unclear. The V end lost 7 bases, the J end lost 6 bases, and 13 bases lay between the germline ends. The CDR3 length is 12 residues. CDR3 sequence reads: CASTKGTSEQYF. The CDR3, as DNA: TGTGCCAGCACCAAGGGTACCAGCGAGCAGTACTTC.

This clonotype has only one observation. The chain combines TRBV30 with TRBJ1-1; 10 positions match TRBD1. Trimming removed 4 bases from V and 12 bases from J; junction bases left unmatched: 5. Germline loops: CDR1 GTSNPN, CDR2 SVGIG (reference sequence). The CDR3 covers 11 residues. The CDR3 DNA is TGTGCCTGGACGGGACAGGGGTTGACTTTCTTT. Amino acids: CAWTGQGLTFF.

The chain combines TRBV27 with TRBJ1-4; D gene unclear. This CDR3 has 15 amino acids. Germline V gene data show CDR1 as MNHEY and CDR2 as SMNVEV (reference sequence). With 8 bases removed from V and 4 bases from J, the gap between germline ends came to 17 bases. CDR3 DNA: TGTGCCAGCGCTACCTGGGGAGCGAGTAATGAAAAACTGTTTTTT. This gives the protein CASATWGASNEKLFF. The full variable domain, with the rest looked up from reference TRBV27 and TRBJ1-4, is EAQVTQNPRYLITVTGKKLTVTCSQNMNHEYMSWYRQDPGLGLRQIYYSMNVEVTDKGDVPEGYKVSRKEKRNFPLILESPSPNQTSLYFCASATWGASNEKLFFGSGTQLSVL.

V usage is TRBV30 and J usage is TRBJ2-5; D perhaps matches TRBD1 (6 bases). The germline CDR1 and CDR2 sequences are GTSNPN and SVGIG (reference sequence). Between the trimmed V and J ends, which lost 3 bases and 7 bases, there was a span of 18 bases. The CDR3 length is 14 residues. CDR3 DNA sequence: TGTGCCTGGAGAGTGGACAGCTTTCCGGGGACCCAGTACTTC. It specifies CAWRVDSFPGTQYF.

The chain uses TRBV20-1 and TRBJ2-7; no definite D call. Germline assignment: CDR1 DFQATT and CDR2 SNEGSKA (reference sequence). This CDR3 region has 12 residues. Trimming pared 4 bases from V and 2 bases from J, leaving 9 bases between. This chain's CDR3 is CSAMGFTYEQYF. For the CDR3, the DNA is TGCAGTGCTATGGGATTTACCTACGAGCAGTACTTC.

In DNA, the CDR3 is TGCAGCTTTTATGGACAGGGTCATATTGATACGCAGTATTTT. Protein product: CSFYGQGHIDTQYF. The genes are TRBV29-1 and TRBJ2-3; 8 bases map to TRBD1. Germline CDR1 reads SQVTM; CDR2 reads ANQGSEA. The ends lost 8 bases at V and 6 bases at J; junction bases unmatched: 13. The CDR3 has 14 amino acids.

The rearrangement links TRBV7-9 to TRBJ2-1, with D perhaps matching TRBD2 (6 bases). Trimming cost V 2 bases and J 9 bases, with 11 bases left between them. Germline values: CDR1 SEHNR, CDR2 FQNEAQ (reference sequence). The CDR3 extends over 13 amino acids. CDR3 nucleotide sequence: TGTGCCAGCAGCTTACCGGGACTTGGTGAGCAGTTCTTC. As protein: CASSLPGLGEQFF.

The rearrangement links TRBV12-3 or TRBV12-4 to TRBJ1-6; D remains unclear. The length of the CDR3 is 15 residues. Trimming took off 6 bases at V and 7 bases at J, with 16 bases between the two ends. The CDR3 reads CASSPWQPQNSPLHF. As DNA, the CDR3 is TGTGCCAGCAGCCCTTGGCAGCCGCAAAATTCACCCCTCCACTTT.

The rearrangement uses TRBV20-1 and TRBJ2-1, with TRBD1 as a possible D gene (6 bases). Trimming shortened V by 6 bases and J by 8 bases, and 14 bases separated the two germline ends. This CDR3 is built from 12 residues. Germline CDR1 DFQATT, CDR2 SNEGSKA (reference sequence). CDR3 sequence (DNA): TGCAGTGCGGACAGACCTTCGGATGAGCAGTTCTTC. The encoded protein is CSADRPSDEQFF.

The chain links TRBV5-1 to TRBJ2-3; D is unresolved. CDR1 is SGHRS, CDR2 YFSETQ, per germline. V was clipped by 1 base and J by 1 base, with 10 bases between them. This CDR3 has 15 residues. CDR3 amino acids: CASSLKTSGTDTQYF. The CDR3 DNA sequence: TGCGCCAGCAGCTTGAAGACTTCCGGCACAGATACGCAGTATTTT.

This chain connects TRBV4-2 to TRBJ2-7; D gene uncertain. Germline V gives CDR1 LGHNA, CDR2 YNFKEQ. V was pared by 1 base and J by 3 bases, with 4 bases between. The CDR3 covers 12 residues. DNA of the CDR3: TGTGCCAGCAGCCAAGTGCGCTACGAGCAGTACTTC. Its protein product is CASSQVRYEQYF.

The J gene is TRBJ2-5, the V gene TRBV20-1; no reliable D call. The ends were cut back, 6 bases at V and 4 bases at J, with 9 bases in the middle. This CDR3 region has 11 residues. Germline lookup yields CDR1 DFQATT and CDR2 SNEGSKA (reference sequence). DNA of the CDR3: TGCAGTGCCCACAGAGGAGAGACCCAGTACTTC. Amino acid sequence: CSAHRGETQYF.

The genes are TRBV5-1 and TRBJ2-3, with D unclear. The length of the CDR3 is 15 residues. CDR1 is SGHRS and CDR2 is YFSETQ in the germline V gene. The V end lost 0 bases, the J end lost 3 bases, and 11 bases lay between the germline ends. The CDR3 DNA reads TGCGCCAGCAGCTTGGAGGCGTCGATTACAGATACGCAGTATTTT. It is translated as CASSLEASITDTQYF.

The chain links TRBV20-1 to TRBJ1-6; no definite D call. The V gene's germline CDR1 is DFQATT and CDR2 SNEGSKA (reference sequence). This CDR3 is built from 13 residues. V gave up 0 bases and J gave up 7 bases, with 7 bases separating them. The CDR3 protein is CSARDRGNSPLHF. The CDR3 DNA is TGCAGTGCTAGAGATCGAGGGAATTCACCCCTCCACTTT.

CDR3 amino acids: CASSQDLGVIGTEAFF. CDR3 sequence (DNA): TGTGCCAGCAGCCAAGATCTGGGGGTTATCGGCACTGAAGCTTTCTTT. The V and J genes are TRBV4-2 and TRBJ1-1; D is possibly TRBD1 (5 bases). V was cut by 0 bases and J by 4 bases, with 15 bases left in between. The CDR3 is 16 amino acids. Germline loops: CDR1 LGHNA, CDR2 YNFKEQ.

This chain connects TRBV2 to TRBJ2-1; D gene uncertain. Germline V gene sequence: CDR1 SNHLY, CDR2 FYNNEI. Trimming left V 11 bases short and J 2 bases short, with 13 bases between. This CDR3 has 13 residues. The chain's CDR3 is CAGRALPYNEQFF. The CDR3 DNA is TGTGCCGGACGAGCCCTTCCCTACAATGAGCAGTTCTTC. Full variable domain (missing parts from reference TRBV2 and TRBJ2-1): EPEVTQTPSHQVTQMGQEVILRCVPISNHLYFYWYRQILGQKVEFLVSFYNNEISEKSEIFDDQFSVERPDGSNFTLKIRSTKLEDSAMYFCAGRALPYNEQFFGPGTRLTVL.